These 5 T cell receptor beta chains came from one sample sequenced in a study of Ad26.COV2.S vaccination and SARS-CoV-2 variants. Some clones are missing from TCRdb's copy, which holds only in-frame ones; the method was immunoSEQ multiplex PCR. The table includes about 350,000 clones, 88% detected once. Treatment of the sample: roughly 18 received Ad26.COV2.S at low or high dose, single or two shots; 5 received placebo; per-sample allocation not given. Sampling happened 63 days after the first vaccine or placebo injection. The material sequenced was peripheral blood, taken in a trial of Ad26.COV2.S vaccine versus placebo. These receptors all come from a person between 18 and 65 years old who received the Ad26.COV2.S COVID-19 vaccine or a placebo.

This chain uses TRBV18 with TRBJ1-1, with D perhaps TRBD1 (6 bases). CDR3 length: 16 amino acids. The V gene lost 3 bases and the J gene lost 2 bases, with 16 bases spanning the gap. Germline CDR1 reads KGHSH; CDR2 reads LQKENI. CDR3 region: CASSPSGAATNTEAFF. DNA of the CDR3: TGTGCCAGCTCACCTTCGGGGGCAGCCACAAACACTGAAGCTTTCTTT.

This chain uses TRBV12-3 or TRBV12-4 with TRBJ1-4; D may be TRBD1 (6 bases). Trimming stripped 9 bases from V and 7 bases from J, with 15 bases between. This CDR3 region has 13 residues. The CDR3, as DNA: TGTGCCAGTCGACAGGCGGGGGGTGAAAAACTGTTTTTT. Protein sequence: CASRQAGGEKLFF.

The CDR3 DNA sequence: TGCAGCGTTGATACACCCCGGGAGGGGAGCACAGATACGCAGTATTTT. It is translated as CSVDTPREGSTDTQYF. This chain uses TRBV29-1 with TRBJ2-3; TRBD2 aligns across 8 bases. The CDR3 runs 16 residues. Germline assignment: CDR1 SQVTM and CDR2 ANQGSEA. The trim removed 3 bases at V and 0 bases at J, leaving 8 bases unmatched.

This chain joins TRBV21-1 and TRBJ2-7; TRBD1, as called in the table, went unchecked against the DNA. TRBV21-1 is deemed a pseudogene. This CDR3 is built from 13 residues. The CDR3 coding sequence is TGTGCCAGCGGAAACAGGGGGCGCTACGAGCAGTACTTC. Its translation: CASGNRGRYEQYF.

V is TRBV10-3 and J is TRBJ2-1; 10 bases are shared with TRBD2. Trimming removed 4 bases from V and 7 bases from J; junction bases left unmatched: 4. Germline V gene data show CDR1 as ENHRY and CDR2 as SYGVKD. The CDR3 length is 14 residues. CDR3 amino acids: CAISGKREGNEQFF. CDR3 coding DNA: TGTGCCATCAGTGGGAAGCGGGAGGGAAATGAGCAGTTCTTC.